This record concerns one T cell receptor (beta chain) sequence. This clonotype was seen a handful of times. Its target antigen remains unknown. Within one base of it there is no much larger clone, and no base qualities were kept. The instrument was an Illumina MiSeq. Multiplex PCR with BIOMED2 TRB-A/B primer pools was used to amplify the TRB rearrangements. Illumina-compatible adapters and 7-nucleotide sample barcodes were attached to the amplicons in two consecutive PCRs. All library PCRs used Phusion HS II polymerase. The amplicons were purified from gel with the NucleoSpin Gel and PCR Clean-up kit, measured on Qubit, and combined at 3.5 to 5 nM. The quality of the amplicon pool was checked on an Agilent 2100 Bioanalyzer prior to Illumina next-generation sequencing. The original methods were these. Annotation of TRB rearrangements was performed with MiXCR 3.0.8 using the default MiXCR reference library. Non-productive reads and sequences with fewer than 2 reads were excluded, and each unique CDR3 nucleotide sequence counted as one clone. Clonality, diversity, richness and V-J gene usage were computed in R 3.5.1. GLIPH2 was used to cluster TCRs based on CDR3 similarity, and OLGA was used to calculate the generation probabilities. GLIPH2 clusters were kept only when the clusters contained at least four unique TCR clonotypes present in at least three individuals. The raw public reads went through TCRdb reprocessing: fastp at Q25, MiXCR clone calling, in-frame beta chains kept. Identical CDR3 proteins give one entry, which carries the most common genes and DNA. In this record, the V and J calls reflect TCRdb's handling and not the investigators' own analysis. The sample table contains about 27,000 distinct CDR3 sequences; only one count was recorded for approximately 29% of them. The ten largest clones take up 1.7% of the sample.

The data belong to a study of T and B cells in COVID-19 patients (dated by TCRdb to the early 2020s). At the level of the whole study: Using TRB and IGH repertoire sequencing of peripheral blood, the study characterized adaptive immunity in COVID-19 patients who had active infection or had recovered. The recovered cohort included some 18 patients who contributed 20 or so samples, and most of those patients had mild to moderate COVID-19 that was managed on an outpatient basis. Patients in the recovered cohort had a median age of almost 35 years, compared with 67 years for patients in the active-infection cohort. Of the roughly 22 patients in the active-infection cohort, eleven to twelve were critically ill and needed mechanical ventilation or ECMO. In the active-infection cohort, 18 of 20 patients had comorbidities linked to unfavorable COVID-19 outcome. The TCR and BCR sequence repository comprised more than 30 patients and under 85 time points, with over 8 million TCR sequences analysed. Two patients were in both the active and recovered cohorts because samples existed from active disease and from after recovery. An age-matched reference group of 35 to 50 healthy donors negative for COVID-19 antibodies was used as the comparison for repertoire analyses. As many as 9 follow-up blood samples were collected from each patient, and in some individuals these samples spanned different disease stages.

The cysteine opens and the phenylalanine closes a CDR3 of 14 amino acids. Only the CDR3 region is kept as DNA, spanning 42 bases read in frame from base 1. The V end gives up 1 base and the J end 3 bases, leaving 1 base in the junction not matched to a gene. TRB repertoires were amplified from 250-500 ng of genomic DNA extracted from blood. General conclusions and limits of the study: It was stated that prospective validation of the reported TCR clusters was required before the clusters could be put to clinical use. Few blood samples were available from mildly ill patients while symptoms were present, and early samples from severe cases were likewise scarce. TRB repertoires were found to be highly clonal in active COVID-19, whereas diversity and richness at recovery were found to rise above healthy donor levels. The recovered cohort had approximately 2,500 exclusive TCR clusters, including about 29 low-pGen clusters. The size of the cohort was considered insufficient for assessing HLA contributions to COVID-19 susceptibility or severity. In patients with COVID-19, the usage of TRBV/TRBJ genes was reported to be strongly skewed. Specific T cell subsets (CD4+/Treg/CD8+) and sorted SARS-CoV-2-responsive or tetramer+ T cells had not yet been sequenced, and the corresponding sequencing experiments were ongoing.

Input material: blood. The TCR originated in a human donor who had recovered from COVID-19. The sequence links TRBV12-3 or TRBV12-4 to TRBJ2-7, and TRBD2 matches 9 of the central bases. The DNA is TGTGCCAGCAGTTTAGGACTAGCGGTCTACGAGCAGTACTTC. Its protein reads: CASSLGLAVYEQYF.